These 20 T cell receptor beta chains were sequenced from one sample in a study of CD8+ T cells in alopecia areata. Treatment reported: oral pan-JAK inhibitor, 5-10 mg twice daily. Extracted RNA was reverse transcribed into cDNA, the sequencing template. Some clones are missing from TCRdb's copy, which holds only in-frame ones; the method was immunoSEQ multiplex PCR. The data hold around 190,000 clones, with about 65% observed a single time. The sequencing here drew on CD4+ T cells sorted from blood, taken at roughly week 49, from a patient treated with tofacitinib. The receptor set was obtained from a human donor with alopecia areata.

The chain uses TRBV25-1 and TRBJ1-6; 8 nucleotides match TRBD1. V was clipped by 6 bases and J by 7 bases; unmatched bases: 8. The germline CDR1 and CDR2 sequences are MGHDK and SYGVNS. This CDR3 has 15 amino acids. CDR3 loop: CASSQTGVLNSPLHF. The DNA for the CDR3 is TGTGCCAGCAGCCAGACAGGGGTGCTGAATTCACCCCTCCACTTT.

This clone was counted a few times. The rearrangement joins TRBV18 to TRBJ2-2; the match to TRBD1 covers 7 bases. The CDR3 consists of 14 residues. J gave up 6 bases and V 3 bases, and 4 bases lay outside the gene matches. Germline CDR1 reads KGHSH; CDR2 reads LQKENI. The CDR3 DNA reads TGTGCCAGCTCACCGACAGGGCGGGCCGGGGAGCTGTTTTTT. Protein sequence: CASSPTGRAGELFF.

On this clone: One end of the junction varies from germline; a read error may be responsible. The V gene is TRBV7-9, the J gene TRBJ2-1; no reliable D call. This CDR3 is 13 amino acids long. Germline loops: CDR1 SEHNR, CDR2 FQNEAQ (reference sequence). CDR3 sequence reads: CASSLASYNEQFF. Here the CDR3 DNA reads TGTGCCAGCAGTTTAGCTTCCTACAATGAGCAGTTCTTC.

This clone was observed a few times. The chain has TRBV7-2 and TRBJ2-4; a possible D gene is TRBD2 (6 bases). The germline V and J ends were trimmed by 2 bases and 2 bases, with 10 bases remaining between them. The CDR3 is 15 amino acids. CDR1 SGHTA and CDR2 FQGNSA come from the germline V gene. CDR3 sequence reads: CASSLMGGSKNIQYF. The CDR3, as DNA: TGTGCCAGCAGCTTAATGGGGGGTTCCAAAAACATTCAGTACTTC.

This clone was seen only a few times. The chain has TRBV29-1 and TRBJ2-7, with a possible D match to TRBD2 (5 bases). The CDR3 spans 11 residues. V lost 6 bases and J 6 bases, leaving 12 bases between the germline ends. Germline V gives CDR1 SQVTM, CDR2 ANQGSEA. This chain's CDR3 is CSVQGSLEQYF. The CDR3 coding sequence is TGCAGCGTGCAAGGGAGTCTCGAGCAGTACTTC.

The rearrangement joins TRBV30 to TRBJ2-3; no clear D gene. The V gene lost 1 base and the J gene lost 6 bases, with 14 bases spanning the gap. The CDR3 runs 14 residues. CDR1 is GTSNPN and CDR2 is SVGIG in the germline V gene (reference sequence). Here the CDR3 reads CAWSERPTADTQYF. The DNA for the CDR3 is TGTGCCTGGAGTGAGCGACCCACGGCGGATACGCAGTATTTT.

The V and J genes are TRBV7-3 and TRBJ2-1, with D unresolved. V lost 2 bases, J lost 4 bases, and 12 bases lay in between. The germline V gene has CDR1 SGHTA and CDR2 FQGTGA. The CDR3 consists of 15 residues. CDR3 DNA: TGTGCCAGCAGCTTAGCGCCGGGTTCTTACAATGAGCAGTTCTTC. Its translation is CASSLAPGSYNEQFF.

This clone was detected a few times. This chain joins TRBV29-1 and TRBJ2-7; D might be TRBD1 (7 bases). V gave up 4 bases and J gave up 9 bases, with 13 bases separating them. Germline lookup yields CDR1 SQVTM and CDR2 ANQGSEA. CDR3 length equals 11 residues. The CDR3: CSVGRRDRQYF. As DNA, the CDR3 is TGCAGCGTTGGAAGGCGGGACAGGCAGTACTTC.

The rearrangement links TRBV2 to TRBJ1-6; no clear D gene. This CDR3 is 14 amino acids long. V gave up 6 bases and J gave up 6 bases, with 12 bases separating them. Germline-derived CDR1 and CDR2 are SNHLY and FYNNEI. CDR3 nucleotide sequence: TGTGCCAGCAGCACGGAGAGTGGTAATTCACCCCTCCACTTT. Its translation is CASSTESGNSPLHF.

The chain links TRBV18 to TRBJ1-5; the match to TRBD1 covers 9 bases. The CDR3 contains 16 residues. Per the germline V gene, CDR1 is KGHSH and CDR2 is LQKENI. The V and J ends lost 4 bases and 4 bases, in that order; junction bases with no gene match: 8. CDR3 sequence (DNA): TGTGCCAGCTCACGCGATCGGACAGGGGAGAATCAGCCCCAGCATTTT. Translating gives CASSRDRTGENQPQHF.

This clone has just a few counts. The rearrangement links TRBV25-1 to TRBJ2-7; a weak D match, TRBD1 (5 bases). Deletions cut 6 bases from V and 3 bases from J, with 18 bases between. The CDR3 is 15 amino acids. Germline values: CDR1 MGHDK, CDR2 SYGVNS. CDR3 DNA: TGTGCCAGCAGCCCCATAGACAGTACGGGCTACGAGCAGTACTTC. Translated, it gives CASSPIDSTGYEQYF.

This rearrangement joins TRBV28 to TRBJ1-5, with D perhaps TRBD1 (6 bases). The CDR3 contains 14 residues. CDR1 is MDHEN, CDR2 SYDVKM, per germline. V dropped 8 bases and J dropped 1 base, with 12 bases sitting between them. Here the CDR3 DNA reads TGTGCCAGCTATCAGGGGATGAGCAATCAGCCCCAGCATTTT. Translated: CASYQGMSNQPQHF.

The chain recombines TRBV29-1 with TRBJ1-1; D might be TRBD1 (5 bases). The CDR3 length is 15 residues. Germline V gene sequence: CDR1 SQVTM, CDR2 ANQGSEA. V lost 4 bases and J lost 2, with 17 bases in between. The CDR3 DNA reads TGCAGCGTTGTAGATTGGGACGGACATAACACTGAAGCTTTCTTT. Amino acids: CSVVDWDGHNTEAFF.

The DNA of the CDR3 is TGCGCCAGCAGCCCGGACAGTGCGAACACCGGGGAGCTGTTTTTT. As protein: CASSPDSANTGELFF. This chain links TRBV5-1 with TRBJ2-2; D may be TRBD1 (6 bases). The V gene's germline CDR1 is SGHRS and CDR2 YFSETQ. V lost 4 bases, J lost 0 bases, and 10 bases lay in between. The CDR3 consists of 15 residues.

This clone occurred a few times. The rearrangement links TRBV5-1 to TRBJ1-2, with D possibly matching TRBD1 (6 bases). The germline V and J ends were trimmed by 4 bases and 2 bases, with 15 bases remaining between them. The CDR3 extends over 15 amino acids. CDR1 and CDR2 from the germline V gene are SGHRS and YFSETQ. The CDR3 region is CASSPGQPTNYGYTF. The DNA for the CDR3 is TGCGCCAGCAGCCCCGGACAGCCAACAAACTATGGCTACACCTTC.

Here the CDR3 reads CASSLAINPGAEETQYF. In DNA form, the CDR3 reads TGTGCCAGCAGCTTGGCCATTAATCCGGGGGCAGAAGAGACCCAGTACTTC. The chain has TRBV5-6 and TRBJ2-5; D may be TRBD1 or TRBD2 (6 bases each). The CDR3 spans 17 residues. Germline V CDR1 and CDR2: SGHDT, YYEEEE. Trimming left V 0 bases short and J 3 bases short, with 18 bases between.

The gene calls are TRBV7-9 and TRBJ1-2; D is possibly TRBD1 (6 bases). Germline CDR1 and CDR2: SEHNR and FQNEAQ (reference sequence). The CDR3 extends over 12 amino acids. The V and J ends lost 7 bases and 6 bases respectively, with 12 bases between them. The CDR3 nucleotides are TGTGCCAGCACCCGGGGGGGCAATGGCTACACCTTC. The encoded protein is CASTRGGNGYTF.

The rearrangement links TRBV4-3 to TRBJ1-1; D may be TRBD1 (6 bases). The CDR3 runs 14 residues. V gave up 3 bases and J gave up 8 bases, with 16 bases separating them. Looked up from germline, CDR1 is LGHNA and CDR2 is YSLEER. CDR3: CASSQITGTSEAFF. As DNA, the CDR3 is TGCGCCAGCAGCCAGATAACAGGGACGTCCGAAGCTTTCTTT.

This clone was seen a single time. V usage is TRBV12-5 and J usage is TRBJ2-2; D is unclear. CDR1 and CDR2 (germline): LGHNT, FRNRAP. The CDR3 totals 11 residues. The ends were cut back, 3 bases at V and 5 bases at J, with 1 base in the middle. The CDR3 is CASGFTGELFF. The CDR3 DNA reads TGTGCTAGTGGTTTTACCGGGGAGCTGTTTTTT.

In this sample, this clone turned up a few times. The chain's CDR3 is CASSLGQGATSTDTQYF. The CDR3 nucleotides are TGTGCCAGCAGCTTAGGACAGGGGGCGACTAGCACAGATACGCAGTATTTT. The chain combines TRBV7-9 with TRBJ2-3, with TRBD1 matching 10 bases. The V gene end was trimmed by 1 base and the J gene end by 0 bases; junction bases not matched to a gene: 4. Germline V gene lookup returns CDR1 SEHNR and CDR2 FQNEAQ (reference sequence). There are 17 residues in the CDR3.